This T cell receptor (beta chain) was captured by sequencing in a study of T cells after yellow fever vaccination. CDR3 length equals 12 residues. Germline CDR1 reads DFQATT; CDR2 reads SNEGSKA (reference sequence). V gave up 6 bases and J gave up 7 bases, with 15 bases separating them. On this clonotype: Antigen unknown.

General observations from the study: Weaker, the secondary response had a peak occurring faster, on day 5 versus 15. Only a minor proportion of clonotypes was detected across both CD4 and CD8 compartments.

TCRdb called the 5' RACE reads again in MiXCR, with one record for every CDR3 protein. This table holds 500,000 to 650,000 distinct CDR3 sequences, 12% found once. The source is a man under 40 who received the YFV17D yellow fever vaccine. The material sequenced was PBMCs, taken on the day of the yellow fever booster vaccination. This chain uses TRBV20-1 with TRBJ1-1; D unresolved. CDR3 sequence reads: CSAAGGLGEAFF. The CDR3 coding sequence is TGCAGTGCGGCGGGAGGGTTGGGTGAAGCTTTCTTT.